This T cell receptor (beta chain) comes out of a study of response to subunit inactivated influenza vaccine. Broader study findings: A suggestion made by the authors is that each seasonal influenza vaccination recruits few new T cells.

Deletions cut 7 bases from V and 3 bases from J, with 10 bases between. The CDR3 sequence is 12 residues long. TCRdb itself ran the RT-PCR reads through MiXCR, one entry per CDR3 protein. The table records about 780,000 distinct CDR3 sequences, roughly 18% of them present only once. In regard to this clonotype: Its antigen remains unidentified.

This chain joins TRBV12-3 or TRBV12-4 and TRBJ2-7; D is ambiguous. This sample comprised PBMCs from blood, obtained 4 to 6 days after vaccination. The clonotype was recovered from a man aged 45-60 years who received an inactivated influenza vaccine. CDR3 region: CASTSRSYEQYF. The CDR3 nucleotides are TGTGCCAGCACCAGTCGGAGCTACGAGCAGTACTTC.